Many counts were recorded for the clone carrying this TCR beta chain. TCRdb analysed the 5' RACE reads with MiXCR anew, one entry per CDR3 protein. The sample holds 60,000 to 80,000 distinct CDR3 sequences, 10% to 15% seen once. V gave up 2 bases and J gave up 2 bases, with 6 bases separating them. Germline assignment: CDR1 MNHEY and CDR2 SVGAGI. CDR3 size: 14 residues. This sample is part of a study of early T cells in non-severe SARS-CoV-2 infection. The V and J genes are TRBV6-5 and TRBJ1-4; D is undetermined. The receptor was isolated from an adult who was a healthcare worker with PCR-confirmed SARS-CoV-2 infection or an uninfected control (not recorded which). The sequenced material came from whole blood. Written as DNA, the CDR3 is TGTGCCAGCAGTTACGGAGGGACTAATGAAAAACTGTTTTTT. It encodes CASSYGGTNEKLFF.